This TCR beta chain was documented in a study of cytomegalovirus exposure and HLA in healthy donors (dated by TCRdb to about 2017). For the study in its entirety: An earlier analysis of several hundred of the donors reported roughly 270 Gb of sequence data and 117 million unique TCR beta sequences from 150 million to 200 million T cells. An early release covering 500 to 750 HLA-typed donors comprised 250 to 350 gigabases of sequencing data and roughly 86 million unique TCR sequences. Of the roughly 390 genotyped donors, 81% were placed in the genetic ancestry cluster associated with self-reported Caucasian donors. The study aimed to test whether signatures of past pathogen exposure could be identified by cataloging public T cell receptors. Using immunosequencing, the study profiled T cell repertoires from roughly 650 subjects and related those repertoires to cytomegalovirus serostatus. A separate validation cohort of approximately 120 different subjects was used in addition to the roughly 670-subject first cohort. The study combined high-throughput TCR immunosequencing, statistical association of individual TCRs with disease status, and machine learning to predict cytomegalovirus infection status. A later analysis re-examined previously published TCR beta repertoires from more than 550 donors and added high-resolution HLA genotyping to investigate patterns of TCR occurrence. In the later analysis, no new phenotypic data were used to find candidate immune exposures; instead, reliance was placed on TCR beta sequences and their occurrence across donors. An earlier analysis of around 640 of the donors used high-throughput TCR beta sequencing to judge whether each TCR beta V gene segment behaved as functional or pseudogenic. Donor age, sex, ethnicity and CMV serostatus were compiled alongside the repertoire data. In a later genetic analysis, genome-wide SNP genotypes for 398 of the 666 donors were used, and that subset was treated as a discovery cohort. All discovery cohort repertoires had been generated on a single sequencing platform. Both class I and class II loci were covered by HLA typing, at four-digit resolution. Typing coverage varied by locus: about 620-630 donors for A, B, C, DRB1 and DQB1; roughly 500 for DQA1; approximately 570 for DPA1; 450 to 480 for DPB1. Because of strong linkage in the cohort, five DR-DQ haplotypes were treated as single units for association and clustering. Across some 400 genotyped donors of the cohort, an average of about 200,000 unique TCR beta nucleotide sequences per donor were sequenced, and approximately 17% of those sequences were non-productive. General study outcomes and caveats: A later analysis found that most CMV-associated TCR beta chains appeared HLA-restricted, with HLA associations seemingly driven largely by CMV exposure. According to a later genetic analysis, donors in an Asian-associated ancestry cluster had fewer N-insertions in productive TCRs than the approximately 630-donor mean. Because some donors lacked HLA typing at each locus, the association tests relied only on the typed subset. A further reported finding was that TCR beta sequences accurately predicted the HLA-A and HLA-B alleles for most subjects in the first cohort. A later analysis found that HLA-associated TCR beta chains were more clonally expanded and had lower generation probabilities than equally common non-associated chains. In vitro tests confirmed that a few of the cytomegalovirus-associated TCR beta chains recognize cytomegalovirus antigens. Assigning TCR associations to individual alleles was difficult when HLA alleles, especially DR and DQ, strongly co-occurred. In this cohort, only TCR beta chains were sequenced, and detectable features were limited by the absence of alpha or paired-chain data. Most TCR sequences were observed very rarely across donors, whereas some public TCRs were present in many individuals. The earlier analysis of some 560 of the donors excluded approximately 17 rarely observed V segments, including chromosome 9 orphons, because counts were too low. According to the authors, the approach could potentially be generalized to other disease states and immunological phenotypes. According to a later analysis, parvovirus B19, influenza, CMV and Epstein-Barr virus appeared linked to several top co-occurrence clusters. In a later genetic analysis, a missense DCLRE1C variant was associated with V-gene and J-gene trimming of TCR beta chains, and the association was replicated in an independent cohort. The only immune exposure information available for the cohort was CMV serostatus. A group of highly shared sequence variants was considered likely to be a technical artifact of the sequencing pipeline. In the study, some 160 TCR beta chains were listed as associated with cytomegalovirus. Roughly uniform sequencing depth across donors was assumed in presence/absence analyses, although this assumption may not hold. An earlier analysis of approximately 530 of the donors showed that most TCR beta V segments appeared in productive rearrangements either about 87% or about 30% of the time, which broadly matched IMGT annotations. The classifier was reported to diagnose cytomegalovirus status with high specificity and sensitivity in both the original cohort and the validation cohort. In a later analysis, some 18,000 TCR beta sequences were associated with specific HLA alleles at a false discovery rate of 0.05. Linkage disequilibrium might explain the correlated functional status among segregating V segments, but an unknown experimental factor could not be ruled out. In a later analysis, TCR association rates were found to vary across HLA loci, with the most associated TCRs seen for DRB1 alleles and the fewest for HLA-C alleles.

In the case of this clone: Its antigen is currently not known. It has no much larger one-base neighbor in the sample; base qualities were not kept.

In total, approximately 610 healthy bone marrow donors made up the cohort. All cohort members were sampled while nominally healthy, although unrecorded immune exposures were likely present. The donor was CMV seronegative and belonged to the group of approximately 320 seronegative cohort members. A peripheral blood sample was provided by each donor, and peripheral blood mononuclear cells were used for TCR beta sequencing. Genomic DNA was extracted from the blood cell samples with the Qiagen DNeasy Blood Extraction Kit. Libraries were prepared through the immunoSEQ multiplex PCR assay. For the multiplex PCR, a mixture combining 60 forward primers for TCR Vbeta segments and 13 reverse primers for TCR Jbeta segments was used. A multiplex PCR assay on genomic DNA amplified the CDR3 region of rearranged TCR beta genes. The Illumina HiSeq System was used to sequence the amplified TCR beta libraries as 87-base-pair reads. In the authors' own workflow: In a later analysis, some 80 million unique TCR beta chains were counted across the roughly 670 repertoires, and approximately 11 million of these chains were shared by at least two donors. Raw reads were error-corrected and collapsed into unique sequences with a nearest-neighbor algorithm that merged closely related sequences to remove PCR and sequencing errors. CDR3 sequences were aligned to IMGT reference sequences to assign V, D and J gene segments. For a sequence to be retained, a match of at least six nucleotides was required to both a V gene segment and a J gene segment. A rearrangement was called productive if the CDR3 had no stop codons and remained in frame with V and J, and every other rearrangement was called non-productive. Following IMGT convention, CDR3 was defined as the stretch from the second conserved V-encoded cysteine up to the conserved J-encoded phenylalanine. The earlier analysis of about 610 of the donors excluded any sequence lacking an unambiguous match to a single V gene segment. In an earlier analysis of some 590 of the donors, a V segment was called functional when productive rearrangements were above 56.7%, and segregating when the standard deviation between donors exceeded 5%. A statistical classification framework was built to diagnose cytomegalovirus status from the catalog of TCR beta chain sequences. In a later analysis, TCR nucleotide sequences were compared against IMGT/GENE-DB human TR gene sequences so that V and J genes could be assigned. A later analysis assigned CDR3 sequences and most-parsimonious VDJ recombination scenarios with the TCRdist pipeline. In a later analysis, every TCR beta chain was defined by the combination of its CDR3 amino acid sequence and its V-gene family, and reads without a unique V-gene family were dropped. To address suspected cross-contamination and a sequencing artifact, a later analysis removed 592 highly shared, low-generation-probability nucleotide sequences. A later analysis calculated a clonal expansion index for each public chain from normalized within-repertoire ranks of inferred template counts. A later analysis computed generation probabilities with a VDJ recombination model fitted to out-of-frame rearrangements, and checked the results against IGoR. In a later analysis, hypergeometric tests were used to score TCR-TCR, TCR-HLA and TCR-CMV co-occurrence, with a repertoire-size bias correction applied to TCR pairs. False discovery rates were estimated in a later analysis by permuting HLA or CMV assignments 20 times. In a later analysis, co-occurring TCRs were grouped using DBSCAN, and TCRdist sequence similarity was added for clustering within HLA-allele-positive subsets. Repertoires with fewer than 30,000 or more than 120,000 public chains, plus five repertoires with anomalous nucleotide sharing, were excluded from co-occurrence clustering. TCRdb provides this immuneACCESS table in a form limited to in-frame rearrangements. Some clones are lacking; in checked studies, under half of them reflect an unresolved V gene, and why the rest are absent is not known. V, J and clone size derive from that table, while D and trimming were established from the DNA sequence. The sample table holds nearly 65,000 clones, of which roughly two thirds were seen once. The ten largest account for under 6.5% of the sample.

The receptor comes from a middle-aged man in good health and CMV-seronegative. The sample was PBMCs.

The sequenced DNA is TGCGCCAGCAGCTTTGATGGGGGGATCCAAGAGACCCAGTACTTC. It specifies CASSFDGGIQETQYF. The chain is encoded by TRBV5-1 joined to TRBJ2-5, with TRBD2 perhaps the D gene, on 6 matching bases. Trimming costs V 2 bases and J 1 base, and their ends lie 12 bases apart. CDR1 and CDR2, looked up from the germline V gene, are SGHRS and YFSETQ. The CDR3 goes from the cysteine to the phenylalanine over 15 residues. Solely the CDR3 DNA is kept, with 45 bases framed from the first base. The full variable domain, completed from the reference TRBV5-1 and TRBJ2-5 proteins outside the CDR3, reads KAGVTQTPRYLIKTRGQQVTLSCSPISGHRSVSWYQQTPGQGLQFLFEYFSETQRNKGNFPGRFSGRQFSNSRSEMNVSTLELGDSALYLCASSFDGGIQETQYFGPGTRLLVL.